This TCR beta chain came from a study of OX40 agonist ivuxolimab in advanced cancers. Study summary: Patients received ivuxolimab, an intravenous treatment, every 2 weeks at 0.01 to 10 mg/kg.

Clones were read by immunoSEQ multiplex PCR, and TCRdb kept only the in-frame ones, dropping some. The top ten hold approximately 0.49% of the sample, which has over 50,000 clones, under 90% seen once. Whole-study findings and limits: Dosing at 0.1 to 3.0 mg/kg was accompanied by clonal expansion of CD4+ and CD8+ blood T cells by week 6. Certain nonresponders likewise exhibited a low normalized T-cell clonal expansion.

The germline V gene has CDR1 SGHTA and CDR2 FQGNSA. V gave up 10 bases and J gave up 2 bases, with 16 bases separating them. The CDR3 extends over 14 amino acids. About this clone itself: Its antigen is not identified.

Cycle 7 day 1, cycle 4 day 1, and baseline were the timepoints at which blood was sampled. The material was CD4+ or CD8+ T cells sorted from blood, obtained in a trial of the OX40 agonist ivuxolimab. The TCR originated in an adult with an advanced solid tumor such as melanoma, head and neck, liver or kidney cancer. This chain joins TRBV7-2 and TRBJ2-3; D gene ambiguous. This CDR3 is CATATLDSTDTQYF. The CDR3 DNA reads TGTGCCACCGCGACGCTGGATTCCACAGATACGCAGTATTTT.